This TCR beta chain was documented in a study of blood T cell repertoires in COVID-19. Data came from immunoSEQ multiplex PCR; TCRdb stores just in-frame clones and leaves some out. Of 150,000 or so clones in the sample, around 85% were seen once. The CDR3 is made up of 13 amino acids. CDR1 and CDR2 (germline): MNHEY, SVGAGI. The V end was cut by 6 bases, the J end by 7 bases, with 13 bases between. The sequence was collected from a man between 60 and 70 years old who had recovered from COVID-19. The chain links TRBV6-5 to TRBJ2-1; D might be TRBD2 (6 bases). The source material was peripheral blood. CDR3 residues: CASSAGLSNEQFF. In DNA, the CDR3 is TGTGCCAGCAGCGCGGGACTCTCTAATGAGCAGTTCTTC.